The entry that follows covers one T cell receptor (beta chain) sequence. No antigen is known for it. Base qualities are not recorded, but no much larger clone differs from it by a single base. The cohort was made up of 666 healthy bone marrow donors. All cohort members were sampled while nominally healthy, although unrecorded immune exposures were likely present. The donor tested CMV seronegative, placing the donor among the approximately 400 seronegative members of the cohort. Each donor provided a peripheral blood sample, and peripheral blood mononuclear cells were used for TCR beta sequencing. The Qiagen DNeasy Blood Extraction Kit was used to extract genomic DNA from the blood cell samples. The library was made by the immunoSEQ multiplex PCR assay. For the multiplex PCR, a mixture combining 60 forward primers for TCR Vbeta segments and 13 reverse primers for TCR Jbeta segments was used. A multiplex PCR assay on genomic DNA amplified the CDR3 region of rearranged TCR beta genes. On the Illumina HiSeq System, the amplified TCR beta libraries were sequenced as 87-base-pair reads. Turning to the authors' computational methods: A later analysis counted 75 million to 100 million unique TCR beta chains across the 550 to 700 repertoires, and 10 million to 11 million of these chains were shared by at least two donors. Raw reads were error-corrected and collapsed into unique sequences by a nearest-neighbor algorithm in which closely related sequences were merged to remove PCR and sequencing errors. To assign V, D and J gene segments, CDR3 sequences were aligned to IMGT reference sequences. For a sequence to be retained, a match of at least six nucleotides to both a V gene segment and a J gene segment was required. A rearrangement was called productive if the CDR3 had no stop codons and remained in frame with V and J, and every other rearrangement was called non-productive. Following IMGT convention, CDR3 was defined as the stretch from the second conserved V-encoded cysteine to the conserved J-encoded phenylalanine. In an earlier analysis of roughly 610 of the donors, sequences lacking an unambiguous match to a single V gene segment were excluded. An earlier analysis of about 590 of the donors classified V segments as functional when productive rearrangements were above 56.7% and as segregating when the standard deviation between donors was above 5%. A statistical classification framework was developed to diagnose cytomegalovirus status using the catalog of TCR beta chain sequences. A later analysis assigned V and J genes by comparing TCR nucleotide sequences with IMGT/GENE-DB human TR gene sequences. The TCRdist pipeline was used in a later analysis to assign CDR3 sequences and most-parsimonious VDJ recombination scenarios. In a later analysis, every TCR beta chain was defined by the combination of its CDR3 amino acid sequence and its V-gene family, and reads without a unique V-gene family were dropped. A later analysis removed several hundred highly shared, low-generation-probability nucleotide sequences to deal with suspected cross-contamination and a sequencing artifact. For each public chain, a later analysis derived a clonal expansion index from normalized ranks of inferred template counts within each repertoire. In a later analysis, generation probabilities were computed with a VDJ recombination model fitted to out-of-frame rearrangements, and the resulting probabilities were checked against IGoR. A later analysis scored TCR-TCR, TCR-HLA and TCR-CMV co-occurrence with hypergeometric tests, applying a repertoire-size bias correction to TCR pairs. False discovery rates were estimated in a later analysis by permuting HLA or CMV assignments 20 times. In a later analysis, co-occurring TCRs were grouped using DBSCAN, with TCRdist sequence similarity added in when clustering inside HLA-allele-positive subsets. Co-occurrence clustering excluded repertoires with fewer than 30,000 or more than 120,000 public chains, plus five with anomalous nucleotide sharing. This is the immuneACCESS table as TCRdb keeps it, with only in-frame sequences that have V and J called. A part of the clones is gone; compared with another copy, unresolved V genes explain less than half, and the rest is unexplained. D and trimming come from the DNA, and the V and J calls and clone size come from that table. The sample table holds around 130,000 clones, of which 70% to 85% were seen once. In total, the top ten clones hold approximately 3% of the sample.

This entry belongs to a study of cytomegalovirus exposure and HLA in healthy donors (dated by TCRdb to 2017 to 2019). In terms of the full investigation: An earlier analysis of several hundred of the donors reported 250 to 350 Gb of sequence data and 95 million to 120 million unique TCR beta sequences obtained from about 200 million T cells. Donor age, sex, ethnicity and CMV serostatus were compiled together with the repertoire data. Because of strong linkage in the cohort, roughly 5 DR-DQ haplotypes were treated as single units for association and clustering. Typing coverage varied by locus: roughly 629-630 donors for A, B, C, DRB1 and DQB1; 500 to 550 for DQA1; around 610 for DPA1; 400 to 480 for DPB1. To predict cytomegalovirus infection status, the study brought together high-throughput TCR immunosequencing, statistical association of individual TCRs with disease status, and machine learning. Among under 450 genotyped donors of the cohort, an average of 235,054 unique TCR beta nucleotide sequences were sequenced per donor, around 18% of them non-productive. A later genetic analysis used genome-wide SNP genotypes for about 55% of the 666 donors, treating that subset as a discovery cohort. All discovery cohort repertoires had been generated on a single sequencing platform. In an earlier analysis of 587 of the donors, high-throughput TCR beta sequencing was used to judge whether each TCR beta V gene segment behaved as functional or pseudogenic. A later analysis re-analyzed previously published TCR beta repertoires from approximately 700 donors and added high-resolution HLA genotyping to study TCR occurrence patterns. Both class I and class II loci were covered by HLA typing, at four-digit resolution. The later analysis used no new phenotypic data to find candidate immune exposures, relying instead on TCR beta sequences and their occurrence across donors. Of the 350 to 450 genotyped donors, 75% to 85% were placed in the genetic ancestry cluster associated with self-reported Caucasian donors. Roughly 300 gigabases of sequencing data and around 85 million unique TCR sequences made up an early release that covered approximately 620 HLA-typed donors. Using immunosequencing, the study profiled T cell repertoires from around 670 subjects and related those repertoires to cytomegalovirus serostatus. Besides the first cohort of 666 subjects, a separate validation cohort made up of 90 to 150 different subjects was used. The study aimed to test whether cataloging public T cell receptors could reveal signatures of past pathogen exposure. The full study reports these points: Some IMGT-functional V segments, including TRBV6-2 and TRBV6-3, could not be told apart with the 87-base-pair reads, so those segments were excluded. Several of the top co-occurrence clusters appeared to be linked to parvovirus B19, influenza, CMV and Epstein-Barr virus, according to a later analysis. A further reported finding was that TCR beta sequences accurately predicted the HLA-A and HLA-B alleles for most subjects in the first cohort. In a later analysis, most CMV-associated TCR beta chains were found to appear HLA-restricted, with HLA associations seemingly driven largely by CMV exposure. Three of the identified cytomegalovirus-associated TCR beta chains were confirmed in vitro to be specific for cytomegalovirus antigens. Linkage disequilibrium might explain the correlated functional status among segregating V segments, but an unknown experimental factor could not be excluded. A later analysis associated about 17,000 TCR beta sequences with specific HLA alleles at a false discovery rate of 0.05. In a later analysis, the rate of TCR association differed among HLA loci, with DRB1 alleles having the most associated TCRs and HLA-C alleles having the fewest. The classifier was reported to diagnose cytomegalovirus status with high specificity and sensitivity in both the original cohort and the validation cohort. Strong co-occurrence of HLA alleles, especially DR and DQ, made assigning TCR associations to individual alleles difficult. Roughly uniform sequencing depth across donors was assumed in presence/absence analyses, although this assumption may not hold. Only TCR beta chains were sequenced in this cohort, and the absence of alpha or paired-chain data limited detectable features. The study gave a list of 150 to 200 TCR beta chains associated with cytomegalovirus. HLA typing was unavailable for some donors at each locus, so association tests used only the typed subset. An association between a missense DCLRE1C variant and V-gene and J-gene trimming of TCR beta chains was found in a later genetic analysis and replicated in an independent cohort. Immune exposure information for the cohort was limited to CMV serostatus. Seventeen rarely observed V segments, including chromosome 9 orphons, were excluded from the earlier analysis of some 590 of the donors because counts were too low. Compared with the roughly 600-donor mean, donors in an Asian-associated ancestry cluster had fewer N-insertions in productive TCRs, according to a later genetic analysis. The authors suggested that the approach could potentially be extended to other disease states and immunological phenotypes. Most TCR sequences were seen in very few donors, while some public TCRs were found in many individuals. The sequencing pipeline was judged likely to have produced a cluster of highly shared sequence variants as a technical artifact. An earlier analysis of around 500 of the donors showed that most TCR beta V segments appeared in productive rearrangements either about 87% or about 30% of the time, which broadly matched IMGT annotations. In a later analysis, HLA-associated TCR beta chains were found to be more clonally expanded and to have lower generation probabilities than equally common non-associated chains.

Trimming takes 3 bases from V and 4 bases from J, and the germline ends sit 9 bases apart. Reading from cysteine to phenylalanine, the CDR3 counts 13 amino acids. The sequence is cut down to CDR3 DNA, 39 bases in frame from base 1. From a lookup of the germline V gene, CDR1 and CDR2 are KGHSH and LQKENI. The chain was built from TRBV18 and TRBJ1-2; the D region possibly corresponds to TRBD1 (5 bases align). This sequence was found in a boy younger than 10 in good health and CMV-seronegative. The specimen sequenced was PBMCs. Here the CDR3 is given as CASSPDSSYGYTF. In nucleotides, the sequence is TGTGCCAGCTCACCCGACAGCAGCTATGGCTACACCTTC.